Presented here are 8 T cell receptor beta chains from one specimen sequenced in a study of cytomegalovirus exposure and HLA in healthy donors. Assay: immunoSEQ multiplex PCR; the TCRdb copy retains only in-frame clones and omits some. This table holds about 150,000 clones, about 86% found once. Sequenced input: PBMCs. The receptors were sampled from a human donor in good health.

This chain uses TRBV5-1 with TRBJ2-3; weak D call: TRBD2 (6 bases). Per germline, CDR1 SGHRS and CDR2 YFSETQ. This CDR3 is built from 14 residues. Deletions cut 4 bases from V and 2 bases from J, with 11 bases between. The CDR3 loop reads CASSPTSSTDTQYF. CDR3 bases: TGCGCCAGCAGCCCGACTAGTTCCACAGATACGCAGTATTTT.

The chain links TRBV7-2 to TRBJ2-6, with 7 bases lining up with TRBD1. The germline gives CDR1 SGHTA, CDR2 FQGNSA. V dropped 5 bases and J dropped 1; count of bases not matched to a gene: 11. The length of the CDR3 is 18 residues. CDR3 nucleotide sequence: TGTGCCAGCAGCAAAGGGTACAGGGGAGCGTCTGGGGCCAACGTCCTGACTTTC. Protein product: CASSKGYRGASGANVLTF. Full variable domain (missing parts from reference TRBV7-2 and TRBJ2-6): GAGVSQSPSNKVTEKGKDVELRCDPISGHTALYWYRQSLGQGLEFLIYFQGNSAPDKSGLPSDRFSAERTGGSVSTLTIQRTQQEDSAVYLCASSKGYRGASGANVLTFGAGSRLTVL.

The chain couples TRBV5-1 to TRBJ2-7; 10 bases are shared with TRBD2. The CDR3 totals 18 residues. The V gene's germline CDR1 is SGHRS and CDR2 YFSETQ. The junction had 13 bases not matched to a gene; V was cut back by 3 bases and J by 1 base. The DNA of the CDR3 is TGCGCCAGCAGCTGGCGTTCTAGCGGGAGCGAGGGGTCCTACGAGCAGTACTTC. It is translated as CASSWRSSGSEGSYEQYF.

The genes are TRBV29-1 and TRBJ2-7; the match to TRBD1 covers 7 bases. The J segment lost 5 bases and the V segment lost 4 bases, leaving 8 bases of the junction unmatched. The CDR3 extends over 13 amino acids. CDR1 and CDR2 from the germline V gene are SQVTM and ANQGSEA. CDR3 in DNA: TGCAGCGTTGTTAACAGGGGTAGCCACGAGCAGTACTTC. This translates into CSVVNRGSHEQYF.

The J gene is TRBJ2-7, the V gene TRBV19, with TRBD2 identical over 9 bases. The CDR3 consists of 13 residues. CDR1 is LNHDA, CDR2 SQIVND, per germline (reference sequence). The V gene end was trimmed by 5 bases and the J gene end by 4 bases; junction bases not matched to a gene: 3. The CDR3 DNA sequence: TGTGCCAGTAGTGTAACTAGCGGGTACGAGCAGTACTTC. Amino acids: CASSVTSGYEQYF.

The CDR3 DNA is TGTGCCAGCAGCGAGGGGGTGGGCACTGAAGCTTTCTTT. Amino acids: CASSEGVGTEAFF. The rearrangement joins TRBV6-4 to TRBJ1-1, with D perhaps TRBD1 (6 bases). The ends were cut back, 6 bases at V and 4 bases at J, with 12 bases in the middle. The CDR3 is made up of 13 amino acids. Per germline, CDR1 MRHNA and CDR2 SNTAGT.

The chain is built from TRBV6-1 and TRBJ1-2; D might be TRBD1 (5 bases). Looked up from germline, CDR1 is MNHNS and CDR2 is SASEGT. The CDR3 loop spans 15 amino acids. V lost 2 bases and J 2 bases, leaving 12 bases between the germline ends. For the CDR3, the DNA is TGTGCCAGCAGTGAAACCCCAGGGTCCAACTATGGCTACACCTTC. Its protein is CASSETPGSNYGYTF.

The rearrangement uses TRBV6-5 and TRBJ2-7; weak D call: TRBD1 (5 bases). With 2 bases removed from V and 0 bases from J, the gap between germline ends came to 8 bases. The germline V gene encodes CDR1 MNHEY and CDR2 SVGAGI. This CDR3 has 14 residues. CDR3 nucleotides: TGTGCCAGCAGTTACGGACATCTCTCCTACGAGCAGTACTTC. It is translated as CASSYGHLSYEQYF.